Each of the 22 T cell receptor beta chains below was sequenced from the same sample in a study of CD8 T cells in ankylosing spondylitis. TCRdb analysed the 5' RACE reads with MiXCR anew, one entry per CDR3 protein. This sample has approximately 290,000 distinct CDR3 sequences; 20% to 25% occur once, and the top ten carry roughly 3.4%. Source material: blood, either unsorted or a sorted T cell fraction (not recorded which). The receptors originated from a female donor with ankylosing spondylitis or in good health (not recorded which).

The gene calls are TRBV7-2 and TRBJ2-1; 7 bases are a match to TRBD2. J was trimmed by 9 bases and V by 5 bases; bases with no gene match: 13. Germline CDR1 and CDR2: SGHTA and FQGNSA. The CDR3 is 15 amino acids. The CDR3 nucleotides read TGTGCCAGCAGCCCGGAACTGGCGGGAGACACTGAGCAGTTCTTC. Translation: CASSPELAGDTEQFF.

This clonotype was seen only a few times. The rearrangement links TRBV6-1 to TRBJ2-1, with 11 positions matching TRBD2. V shed 6 bases, J shed 1 base, and the junction held 5 bases outside the gene matches. The germline CDR1 and CDR2 sequences are MNHNS and SASEGT. CDR3 length equals 16 residues. The CDR3 DNA reads TGTGCCAGCAGAACAGGGACTAGCGGTTCCTACAATGAGCAGTTCTTC. Translated, it gives CASRTGTSGSYNEQFF.

This clonotype was observed a few times. The V call is TRBV27, the J call TRBJ2-7, with unresolved D. With 6 bases removed from V and 2 bases from J, the gap between germline ends came to 11 bases. CDR3 size: 13 residues. CDR1 and CDR2 from the germline V gene are MNHEY and SMNVEV (reference sequence). This CDR3 reads CASRPLLTYEQYF. Here the CDR3 DNA reads TGTGCCAGCAGGCCTCTCCTTACCTACGAGCAGTACTTC.

The V gene is TRBV7-2, the J gene TRBJ2-1; possibly TRBD1 for D (7 bases). The CDR3 length is 17 residues. Between the trimmed V and J ends, which lost 0 bases and 4 bases, there was a span of 16 bases. The germline CDR1 and CDR2 sequences are SGHTA and FQGNSA. CDR3 nucleotide sequence: TGTGCCAGCAGCTTAGCGGGCTTGGCAGGGGGGTACAATGAGCAGTTCTTC. It specifies CASSLAGLAGGYNEQFF.

This clonotype was found many times. This rearrangement joins TRBV7-9 to TRBJ1-4; possible D gene TRBD1, 6 bases. From germline, CDR1 is SEHNR and CDR2 FQNEAQ (reference sequence). V was trimmed by 4 bases and J by 3 bases, leaving 9 bases between them. This CDR3 has 14 residues. The CDR3 loop reads CASSSGTSNEKLFF. CDR3 DNA: TGTGCCAGCAGCTCCGGGACATCTAATGAAAAACTGTTTTTT. Full variable domain (remainder filled in from reference TRBV7-9 and TRBJ1-4): DTGVSQNPRHKITKRGQNVTFRCDPISEHNRLYWYRQTLGQGPEFLTYFQNEAQLEKSRLLSDRFSAERPKGSFSTLEIQRTEQGDSAMYLCASSSGTSNEKLFFGSGTQLSVL.

Only a few counts were recorded for this clonotype. The chain links TRBV4-2 to TRBJ2-7, with D hard to call. V lost 0 bases and J lost 7, with 10 bases in between. The germline CDR1 and CDR2 sequences are LGHNA and YNFKEQ. CDR3 length: 13 residues. The CDR3 sequence: CASSQEGQREQYF. The CDR3 DNA reads TGTGCCAGCAGCCAAGAGGGCCAGCGAGAGCAGTACTTC.

This clonotype was counted ten times or more. This chain connects TRBV20-1 to TRBJ1-2; D may be TRBD1 (6 bases). The V end was cut by 2 bases, the J end by 2 bases, with 12 bases between. The CDR3 contains 14 residues. Germline values: CDR1 DFQATT, CDR2 SNEGSKA (reference sequence). CDR3 nucleotide sequence: TGCAGTGCTAGAACGGCACAGGGAAACTATGGCTACACCTTC. It specifies CSARTAQGNYGYTF.

The table lists this clonotype with a few counts. V usage is TRBV20-1 and J usage is TRBJ2-5, with 7 bases matching TRBD2. The CDR3 is 11 amino acids. Germline V gives CDR1 DFQATT, CDR2 SNEGSKA (reference sequence). V shed 7 bases, J shed 2 bases, and the junction held 1 base outside the gene matches. The DNA of the CDR3 is TGCAGTGGGGGGGGGCAAGAGACCCAGTACTTC. Encoded protein: CSGGGQETQYF.

J is TRBJ2-1 and V is TRBV6-4, with D possibly matching TRBD2 (5 bases). Per germline, CDR1 MRHNA and CDR2 SNTAGT. V was cut by 7 bases and J by 6 bases, with 13 bases left in between. The CDR3 covers 13 residues. The CDR3 sequence: CASKESGSNEQFF. CDR3 bases: TGTGCCAGCAAGGAGTCGGGGTCCAATGAGCAGTTCTTC.

Comments on this clonotype: A read error may be the cause here, since a much bigger clone is one base away. This chain uses TRBV12-3 or TRBV12-4 with TRBJ2-1; D remains ambiguous. This CDR3 has 13 amino acids. This CDR3 is CASSLLPYNEHFF. The DNA for the CDR3 is TGTGCCAGCAGTCTCCTTCCTTACAATGAGCACTTCTTC.

This clonotype has at least ten counts. J is TRBJ2-3 and V is TRBV12-3 or TRBV12-4; no clear D gene. The CDR3 has 11 residues. Trimming shortened V by 6 bases and J by 6 bases, and 7 bases separated the two germline ends. The CDR3 nucleotides read TGTGCCAGCAGCCTGAAGGATACGCAGTATTTT. Protein: CASSLKDTQYF.

This clonotype showed up many times. V usage is TRBV6-1 and J usage is TRBJ2-2; D possibly uses TRBD1 or TRBD2 (5 bases each). Germline V gene sequence: CDR1 MNHNS, CDR2 SASEGT. This CDR3 has 15 residues. The germline V and J ends were trimmed by 7 bases and 5 bases, with 17 bases remaining between them. CDR3 in DNA: TGTGCCAGCATCCAGGGCAGGGACCCTACCGGGGAGCTGTTTTTT. Translated: CASIQGRDPTGELFF.

The chain joins TRBV4-2 to TRBJ2-5; 10 bases map to TRBD2. V was pared by 0 bases and J by 0 bases, with 13 bases of the junction left unmatched. The CDR3 spans 20 residues. Germline CDR1 LGHNA, CDR2 YNFKEQ. The CDR3 is CASSQDLVVAGGPYQETQYF. The CDR3 DNA is TGTGCCAGCAGCCAAGATCTGGTGGTAGCGGGGGGCCCGTACCAAGAGACCCAGTACTTC.

This clonotype is a singleton in its sample. J is TRBJ2-5 and V is TRBV5-4, with D unresolved. V lost 1 base to trimming and J lost 5 bases, with 9 bases between them. In germline, CDR1 is SGHNT, CDR2 YYREEE (reference sequence). This CDR3 has 13 residues. The CDR3: CASSLIHEETQYF. For the CDR3, the DNA is TGTGCCAGCAGCTTGATTCACGAGGAGACCCAGTACTTC.

This clonotype was counted at least ten times. The rearrangement uses TRBV29-1 and TRBJ2-6; D is unclear. The length of the CDR3 is 15 residues. The V gene's germline CDR1 is SQVTM and CDR2 ANQGSEA. Trimming removed 3 bases from V and 1 base from J, with 10 bases in between. The CDR3 DNA reads as TGCAGCGTTGACGAGGTGGGATCTGGGGCCAACGTCCTGACTTTC. Protein: CSVDEVGSGANVLTF.

This clonotype was seen only a few times. J is TRBJ2-1 and V is TRBV15, with 11 positions matching TRBD2. V trimming: 7 bases; J trimming: 0 bases; junction bases outside the gene matches: 11. The CDR3 sequence is 18 residues long. Germline CDR1 LNHNV, CDR2 YYDKDF (reference sequence). CDR3 protein: CATMPHRLAGTSYNEQFF. The CDR3 nucleotides are TGTGCCACCATGCCTCACCGACTAGCGGGGACCTCCTACAATGAGCAGTTCTTC.

V and J are TRBV20-1 and TRBJ2-3, with 10 bases lining up with TRBD2. The J segment lost 6 bases and the V segment lost 5 bases, leaving 11 bases of the junction unmatched. Germline CDR1 DFQATT, CDR2 SNEGSKA (reference sequence). The CDR3 consists of 15 residues. The CDR3: CSAPTVAGGRDTQYF. Here the CDR3 DNA reads TGCAGTGCTCCTACCGTAGCGGGAGGAAGGGATACGCAGTATTTT.

This clonotype was recorded many times. CDR3 DNA sequence: TGTGCCAGCAGCGTAGCGAGGAACACTGAAGCTTTCTTT. This gives the protein CASSVARNTEAFF. The J gene is TRBJ1-1, the V gene TRBV9, with D uncertain. Germline values: CDR1 SGDLS, CDR2 YYNGEE. CDR3 length: 13 amino acids. Trimming shortened V by 0 bases and J by 1 base, and 4 bases separated the two germline ends.

The chain has TRBV5-1 and TRBJ2-4; D unresolved. This CDR3 is 15 amino acids long. Germline values: CDR1 SGHRS, CDR2 YFSETQ. V lost 0 bases and J 1 base, leaving 8 bases between the germline ends. The CDR3 sequence is CASSLGTLAKNIQYF. The DNA of the CDR3 is TGCGCCAGCAGCTTGGGAACATTGGCCAAAAACATTCAGTACTTC.

A few counts support this clonotype. V and J are TRBV23-1 and TRBJ2-3, with 7 positions matching TRBD1. TRBV23-1 carries the ORF label, with uncertain function. This CDR3 spans 16 amino acids. V shed 2 bases, J shed 4 bases, and the junction held 9 bases outside the gene matches. This chain's CDR3 is CASSQPRGQRADTQYF. The DNA of the CDR3 is TGCGCCAGCAGTCAACCTCGGGGACAGAGAGCAGATACGCAGTATTTT.

This chain uses TRBV5-4 with TRBJ2-5; D is unclear. Germline V lookup: CDR1 SGHNT, CDR2 YYREEE (reference sequence). This CDR3 spans 11 amino acids. Trimming shortened V by 2 bases and J by 6 bases, and 5 bases separated the two germline ends. The DNA of the CDR3 is TGTGCCAGCAGCTTCCGCCAGACCCAGTACTTC. As protein: CASSFRQTQYF.

Concerning this clonotype itself: A junction boundary mismatches the germline segment, possibly from a read error. The chain's CDR3 is CASSFSDRAETQYF. The CDR3 DNA follows: TGTGCCAGCAGTTTTTCGGACAGGGCAGAAACGCAGTATTTT. The V call is TRBV12-3 or TRBV12-4, the J call TRBJ2-3; 8 bases align to TRBD1. This CDR3 is built from 14 residues.